A single sample gave rise to the 22 T cell receptor beta chains below, sequenced in a study of OX40 agonist ivuxolimab in advanced cancers. TCRdb keeps only in-frame clones here, not all; method: immunoSEQ multiplex PCR. Of about 70,000 clones in the sample, about 92% were seen once. The sequencing used CD4+ or CD8+ T cells sorted from blood, collected in a trial of the OX40 agonist ivuxolimab. These receptors were collected from an adult with an advanced solid tumor such as melanoma, head and neck, liver or kidney cancer.

The V call is TRBV7-6, the J call TRBJ2-5; D uncertain. Germline V gene data show CDR1 as SGHVS and CDR2 as FNYEAQ. This CDR3 spans 11 amino acids. The V end lost 6 bases, the J end lost 7 bases, and 9 bases lay between the germline ends. The CDR3 spells CASSQPGTQYF. CDR3 nucleotides: TGTGCCAGCAGTCAACCAGGGACCCAGTACTTC.

This clone occurred once. This chain links TRBV5-5 with TRBJ1-1, with a possible D match to TRBD1 (6 bases). The V gene's germline CDR1 is SGHKS and CDR2 YYEKEE (reference sequence). CDR3 length: 13 residues. V was trimmed by 7 bases and J by 2 bases, leaving 12 bases between them. This CDR3 reads CASVRTENTEAFF. DNA of the CDR3: TGTGCCAGCGTACGGACAGAAAACACTGAAGCTTTCTTT.

The chain combines TRBV5-1 with TRBJ2-3; 16 bases align to TRBD2. This CDR3 has 15 amino acids. V shed 6 bases, J shed 3 bases, and the junction held 1 base outside the gene matches. Germline CDR1 is SGHRS and CDR2 is YFSETQ. The chain's CDR3 is CASTGLAGGTDTQYF. The CDR3 bases are TGCGCCAGCACGGGACTAGCGGGGGGGACAGATACGCAGTATTTT.

This clone has only a few counts. The genes are TRBV2 and TRBJ2-1; the match to TRBD2 covers 7 bases. V shed 2 bases, J shed 10 bases, and the junction held 5 bases outside the gene matches. The length of the CDR3 is 13 residues. CDR1 is SNHLY, CDR2 FYNNEI, per germline. CDR3 sequence (DNA): TGTGCCAGCAGTGAAAACCCAGCGGGGGAGCAGTTCTTC. Its protein product is CASSENPAGEQFF. Using reference TRBV2 and TRBJ2-1 for the parts outside the CDR3, the full variable domain is EPEVTQTPSHQVTQMGQEVILRCVPISNHLYFYWYRQILGQKVEFLVSFYNNEISEKSEIFDDQFSVERPDGSNFTLKIRSTKLEDSAMYFCASSENPAGEQFFGPGTRLTVL.

The chain uses TRBV6-1 and TRBJ2-1, with 11 bases fitting TRBD2. Germline lookup yields CDR1 MNHNS and CDR2 SASEGT. The V and J ends lost 0 bases and 6 bases, in that order; junction bases with no gene match: 4. The CDR3 is 16 amino acids. This CDR3 reads CASSEARSGGANEQFF. The DNA for the CDR3 is TGTGCCAGCAGTGAAGCGCGTAGCGGGGGGGCCAATGAGCAGTTCTTC.

The chain uses TRBV19 and TRBJ2-5; the D call may be TRBD1 or TRBD2 (6 bases each). Germline V gives CDR1 LNHDA, CDR2 SQIVND (reference sequence). The CDR3 runs to 14 residues. Trimming cost V 4 bases and J 4 bases, with 13 bases left between them. The CDR3 DNA sequence: TGTGCCAGTAGTAGGGGGGCCGGGGTAGAGACCCAGTACTTC. Its translation is CASSRGAGVETQYF.

V usage is TRBV6-5 and J usage is TRBJ1-5; possibly TRBD1 for D (6 bases). The CDR3 runs to 16 residues. Germline lookup yields CDR1 MNHEY and CDR2 SVGAGI. Trimming shortened V by 4 bases and J by 6 bases, and 19 bases separated the two germline ends. CDR3 coding DNA: TGTGCCAGCAGTTCCACAGGGCCCCAGACGGGTCAGCCCCAGCATTTT. Its protein is CASSSTGPQTGQPQHF.

The rearrangement links TRBV25-1 to TRBJ1-2; D perhaps matches TRBD1 (5 bases). This CDR3 is 13 amino acids long. Germline V gives CDR1 MGHDK, CDR2 SYGVNS. V was clipped by 10 bases and J by 1 base, with 13 bases between them. Here the CDR3 reads CATRGEYNYGYTF. In DNA, the CDR3 is TGTGCCACCCGGGGCGAATATAACTATGGCTACACCTTC.

The chain has TRBV18 and TRBJ2-1; D perhaps matches TRBD2 (6 bases). Germline CDR1 and CDR2: KGHSH and LQKENI. Trimming removed 3 bases from V and 6 bases from J, with 18 bases in between. The CDR3 consists of 16 residues. The CDR3, as DNA: TGTGCCAGCTCACCTCGTCTCAGGGAGGTTGGCAATGAGCAGTTCTTC. Translation: CASSPRLREVGNEQFF. The full variable domain, completed using reference TRBV18 and TRBJ2-1, is NAGVMQNPRHLVRRRGQEARLRCSPMKGHSHVYWYRQLPEEGLKFMVYLQKENIIDESGMPKERFSAEFPKEGPSILRIQQVVRGDSAAYFCASSPRLREVGNEQFFGPGTRLTVL.

The chain has TRBV6-1 and TRBJ1-4, with 8 bases matching TRBD1. The length of the CDR3 is 15 residues. From germline, CDR1 is MNHNS and CDR2 SASEGT. With V trimmed by 6 bases and J by 8 bases, 11 bases remained unmatched. The DNA for the CDR3 is TGTGCCAGCAGGGACACAGGGGGAAGAAGAGAAAAACTGTTTTTT. Protein product: CASRDTGGRREKLFF.

V gene TRBV27 combines with J gene TRBJ2-7; tentative D call: TRBD2 (7 bases). CDR1 is MNHEY and CDR2 is SMNVEV in the germline V gene (reference sequence). CDR3 length: 15 residues. Trimming stripped 8 bases from V and 3 bases from J, with 20 bases between. The CDR3 DNA sequence: TGTGCCAGCTGGAAAGGGGGGGCAACGGTCTACGAGCAGTACTTC. It specifies CASWKGGATVYEQYF.

CDR3: CASSLLAEKLFF. CDR3 in DNA: TGTGCCAGCAGCTTGTTAGCTGAAAAACTGTTTTTT. The genes are TRBV5-5 and TRBJ1-4; D ambiguous. Per germline, CDR1 SGHKS and CDR2 YYEKEE (reference sequence). This CDR3 contains 12 residues. The V end was cut by 1 base, the J end by 7 bases, with 5 bases between.

The rearrangement links TRBV21-1 to TRBJ1-5; the D call in the table, TRBD1, was not verified against the DNA. TRBV21-1 is described as a pseudogene. This CDR3 contains 18 residues. The chain's CDR3 is CASSNSWGGQGGNQPQHF. CDR3 coding DNA: TGTGCCAGCAGCAATTCTTGGGGGGGACAGGGAGGCAATCAGCCCCAGCATTTT.

The CDR3 DNA is TGCAGCGTTGAAGACAGGGTTAAAGATACGCAGTATTTT. This translates into CSVEDRVKDTQYF. V is TRBV29-1 and J is TRBJ2-3; D is possibly TRBD1 (5 bases). The germline V gene has CDR1 SQVTM and CDR2 ANQGSEA. Trimming cost V 0 bases and J 5 bases, with 9 bases left between them. CDR3 size: 13 residues.

The chain is built from TRBV5-1 and TRBJ1-1, with D tentatively TRBD1 (5 bases). Deletions cut 3 bases from V and 0 bases from J, with 9 bases between. Germline V CDR1 and CDR2: SGHRS, YFSETQ. This CDR3 has 14 residues. The CDR3 loop is CASSWAGMNTEAFF. The CDR3 DNA is TGCGCCAGCAGCTGGGCAGGGATGAACACTGAAGCTTTCTTT.

The rearrangement joins TRBV27 to TRBJ1-6; D call uncertain. This CDR3 spans 15 amino acids. The V end lost 6 bases, the J end lost 5 bases, and 14 bases lay between the germline ends. Germline V gives CDR1 MNHEY, CDR2 SMNVEV (reference sequence). CDR3 sequence (DNA): TGTGCCAGCAGGTGGACCGGTGTAAATAATTCACCCCTCCACTTT. This codes for CASRWTGVNNSPLHF.

The chain is built from TRBV5-1 and TRBJ2-6, with 10 bases that match TRBD1. CDR3 length: 16 residues. Germline V CDR1 and CDR2: SGHRS, YFSETQ. V was pared by 4 bases and J by 2 bases, with 3 bases of the junction left unmatched. The CDR3 region is CASSTGTGAGANVLTF. DNA of the CDR3: TGCGCCAGCAGCACCGGGACAGGGGCTGGGGCCAACGTCCTGACTTTC.

This chain joins TRBV2 and TRBJ2-3; D is ambiguous. Germline loops: CDR1 SNHLY, CDR2 FYNNEI. The V end was cut by 3 bases, the J end by 0 bases, with 4 bases between. CDR3 length equals 13 residues. CDR3 bases: TGTGCCAGCAGTGACAGGAGCACAGATACGCAGTATTTT. Its translation is CASSDRSTDTQYF.

This chain connects TRBV19 to TRBJ1-2; possibly TRBD1 for D (5 bases). CDR3 length: 12 amino acids. Germline loops: CDR1 LNHDA, CDR2 SQIVND (reference sequence). V shed 6 bases and J shed 8 bases, with 13 bases lying between them. CDR3 nucleotide sequence: TGTGCCAGTAGACCAGGGAATGGCGGCTACACCTTC. It encodes CASRPGNGGYTF.

The genes are TRBV7-8 and TRBJ2-7; no clear D gene. The ends were cut back, 5 bases at V and 6 bases at J, with 8 bases in the middle. The CDR3 is 11 amino acids. Germline-derived CDR1 and CDR2 are SGHVS and FQNEAQ. The CDR3 DNA reads as TGTGCCAGCAGCCCCAGCCGCGAGCAGTACTTC. It encodes CASSPSREQYF.

V and J are TRBV2 and TRBJ1-2; perhaps TRBD1 as D (6 bases). Trimming took off 2 bases at V and 6 bases at J, with 13 bases between the two ends. The CDR3 sequence is 14 residues long. Germline CDR1 reads SNHLY; CDR2 reads FYNNEI. The CDR3, as DNA: TGTGCCAGCAGTGAACAGCGGACAGTTGATGGCTACACCTTC. Residues: CASSEQRTVDGYTF.

The J gene is TRBJ1-2, the V gene TRBV5-6; no clear D gene. CDR1 SGHDT and CDR2 YYEEEE come from the germline V gene. The CDR3 runs 13 residues. V dropped 1 base and J dropped 0 bases, with 4 bases sitting between them. For the CDR3, the DNA is TGTGCCAGCAGCTTGAGGGCTAACTATGGCTACACCTTC. Amino acid sequence: CASSLRANYGYTF.